The clone carrying this T cell receptor (beta chain) has a handful of counts. Its antigen remains unknown. The ends lost 6 bases at V and 0 bases at J; junction bases unmatched: 7. From germline, CDR1 is SNHLY and CDR2 FYNNEI. The CDR3 consists of 15 residues. Collection occurred without any documented infections or immune events in donors. The data are from a study of identifying expanded T cells in peripheral blood. Study conclusions and caveats: Over approximately two and four weeks, about 16.4 and 19 clones changed, versus approximately 1.2 between replicates.

Repertoires were generated with immunoSEQ multiplex PCR, while TCRdb's copy carries only in-frame clones and drops some. The data contain around 75,000 clones, 90% of them seen just once; the ten biggest clones take up 3.3%. The V gene is TRBV2, the J gene TRBJ2-7; 8 bases fit TRBD2. The sample comprised blood. The sequence came from a person aged 18 to 75 in good health. The CDR3 region is CASSGTSGSSYEQYF. The CDR3 coding sequence is TGTGCCAGCAGCGGGACTAGTGGGAGCTCCTACGAGCAGTACTTC.